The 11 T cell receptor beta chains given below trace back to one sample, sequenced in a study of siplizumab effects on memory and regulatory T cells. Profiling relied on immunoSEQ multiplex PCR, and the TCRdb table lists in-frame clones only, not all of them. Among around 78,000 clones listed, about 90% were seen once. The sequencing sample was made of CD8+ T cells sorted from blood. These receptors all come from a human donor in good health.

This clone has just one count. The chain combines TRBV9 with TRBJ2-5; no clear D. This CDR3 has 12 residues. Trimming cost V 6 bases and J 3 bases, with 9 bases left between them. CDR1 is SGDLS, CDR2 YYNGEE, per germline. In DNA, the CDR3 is TGTGCCAGCAAGGGATTTGAAGAGACCCAGTACTTC. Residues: CASKGFEETQYF.

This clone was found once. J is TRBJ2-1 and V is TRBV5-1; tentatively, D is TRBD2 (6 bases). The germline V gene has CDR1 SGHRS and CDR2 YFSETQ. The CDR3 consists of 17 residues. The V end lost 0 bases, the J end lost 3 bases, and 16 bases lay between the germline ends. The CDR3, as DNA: TGCGCCAGCAGCTTGGTAGGTGGTCGGGGGAACTACAATGAGCAGTTCTTC. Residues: CASSLVGGRGNYNEQFF.

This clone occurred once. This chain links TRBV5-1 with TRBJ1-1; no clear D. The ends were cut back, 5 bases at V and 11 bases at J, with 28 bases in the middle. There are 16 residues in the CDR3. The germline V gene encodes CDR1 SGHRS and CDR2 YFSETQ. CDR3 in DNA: TGCGCCAGCAGACCCGAGGTCCCGGCCGTGATGAGGATGGCTTTCTTT. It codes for CASRPEVPAVMRMAFF.

The CDR3, as DNA: TGCGCCAGCAGCCCGGACACCTCTTCCTACGAGCAGTACTTC. The encoded protein is CASSPDTSSYEQYF. The chain combines TRBV5-1 with TRBJ2-7; D possibly corresponds to TRBD1 (5 bases). This CDR3 has 14 amino acids. The ends were cut back, 4 bases at V and 1 base at J, with 12 bases in the middle. Germline V lookup: CDR1 SGHRS, CDR2 YFSETQ.

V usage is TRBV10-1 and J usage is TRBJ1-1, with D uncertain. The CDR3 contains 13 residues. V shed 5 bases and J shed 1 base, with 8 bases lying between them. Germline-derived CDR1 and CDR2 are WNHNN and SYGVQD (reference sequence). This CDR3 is CASSHGPNTEAFF. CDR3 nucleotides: TGCGCCAGCAGTCATGGGCCGAACACTGAAGCTTTCTTT.

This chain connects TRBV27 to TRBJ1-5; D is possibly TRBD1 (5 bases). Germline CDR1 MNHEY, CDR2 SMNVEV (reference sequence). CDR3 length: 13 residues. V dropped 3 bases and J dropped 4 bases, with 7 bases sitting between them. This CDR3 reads CASSFGGNQPQHF. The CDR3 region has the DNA TGTGCCAGCAGTTTTGGGGGAAATCAGCCCCAGCATTTT.

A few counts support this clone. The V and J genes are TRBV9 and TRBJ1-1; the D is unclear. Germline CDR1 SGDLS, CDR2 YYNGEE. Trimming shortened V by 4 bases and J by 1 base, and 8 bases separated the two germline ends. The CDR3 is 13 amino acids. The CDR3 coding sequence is TGTGCCAGCAGCCCTGGCGGGAACACTGAAGCTTTCTTT. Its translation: CASSPGGNTEAFF.

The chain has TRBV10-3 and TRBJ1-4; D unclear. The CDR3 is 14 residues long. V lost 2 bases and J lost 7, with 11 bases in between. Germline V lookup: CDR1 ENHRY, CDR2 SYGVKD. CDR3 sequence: CAISEDTATEKLFF. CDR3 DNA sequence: TGTGCCATCAGTGAGGATACAGCCACTGAAAAACTGTTTTTT.

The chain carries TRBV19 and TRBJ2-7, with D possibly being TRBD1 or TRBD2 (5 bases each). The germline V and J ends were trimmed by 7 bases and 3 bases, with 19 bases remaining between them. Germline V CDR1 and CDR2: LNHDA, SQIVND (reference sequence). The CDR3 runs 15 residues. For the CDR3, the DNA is TGTGCCAGTACTCTCGGTTCCGGGGCTTACTACGAGCAGTACTTC. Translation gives CASTLGSGAYYEQYF.

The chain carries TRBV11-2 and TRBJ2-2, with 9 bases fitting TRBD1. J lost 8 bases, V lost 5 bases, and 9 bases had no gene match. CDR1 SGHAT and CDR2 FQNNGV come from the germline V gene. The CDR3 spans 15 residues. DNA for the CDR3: TGTGCCAGCAGCCCCCCGGACAGGGGTTTTGGGGAGCTGTTTTTT. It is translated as CASSPPDRGFGELFF.

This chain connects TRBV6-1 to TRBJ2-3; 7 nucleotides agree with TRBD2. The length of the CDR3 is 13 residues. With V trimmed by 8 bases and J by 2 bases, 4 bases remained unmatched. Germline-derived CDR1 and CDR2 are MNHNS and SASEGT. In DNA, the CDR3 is TGTGCCAGCGGCCTAGCGGACACAGATACGCAGTATTTT. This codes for CASGLADTDTQYF.